Shown below are 25 T cell receptor beta chains from a single sample sequenced in a study of T-cell memory formation after mild COVID-19. TCRdb used MiXCR to reprocess the 5' RACE reads, holding one entry per CDR3 protein. The sample records more than 400,000 distinct CDR3 sequences, 15% to 20% being singletons. Sequencing was done on a sample of PBMCs or a T cell subset sorted from them (not recorded which). The receptors were sampled from an adult woman who had mild COVID-19 (a few samples of this study predate the infection). Cell type and time point are not known.

This clonotype appeared a few times. The chain links TRBV20-1 to TRBJ2-3; 10 nucleotides match TRBD2. With 1 base clipped from V and 2 bases from J, the junction kept 6 bases outside the gene matches. The length of the CDR3 is 16 residues. Germline values: CDR1 DFQATT, CDR2 SNEGSKA (reference sequence). The CDR3 is CSARAISGGPTDTQYF. CDR3 DNA sequence: TGCAGTGCTAGAGCAATTAGCGGGGGGCCCACAGATACGCAGTATTTT.

This clonotype was seen only a few times. The V gene is TRBV20-1, the J gene TRBJ2-1; 12 nucleotides align to TRBD2. CDR3 length equals 20 residues. The germline V gene encodes CDR1 DFQATT and CDR2 SNEGSKA (reference sequence). Trimming cost V 3 bases and J 0 bases; bases outside gene matches: 15. The CDR3 here is CSASPPVTSGRPLSYNEQFF. The CDR3 nucleotides read TGCAGTGCTAGCCCCCCGGTGACTAGCGGGAGACCCCTCTCCTACAATGAGCAGTTCTTC.

V is TRBV7-2 and J is TRBJ2-3; 9 bases are shared with TRBD2. The CDR3 totals 16 residues. Per germline, CDR1 SGHTA and CDR2 FQGNSA. V shed 5 bases, J shed 2 bases, and the junction held 8 bases outside the gene matches. The CDR3 loop is CASSPRSSGVTDTQYF. DNA for the CDR3: TGTGCCAGCAGCCCCCGGTCTAGCGGGGTCACAGATACGCAGTATTTT.

This clonotype was seen more than once but under ten times. The chain has TRBV2 and TRBJ2-5; weak D call: TRBD1 (6 bases). V was trimmed by 10 bases and J by 3 bases, leaving 18 bases between them. The V gene's germline CDR1 is SNHLY and CDR2 FYNNEI. The CDR3 has 14 amino acids. CDR3 residues: CATLTSGQKETQYF. Here the CDR3 DNA reads TGTGCCACCCTTACCTCCGGACAGAAAGAGACCCAGTACTTC.

The V call is TRBV30, the J call TRBJ2-3; 12 bases are a match to TRBD2. V shed 6 bases, J shed 7 bases, and the junction held 11 bases outside the gene matches. The CDR3 sequence is 15 residues long. Germline V gives CDR1 GTSNPN, CDR2 SVGIG (reference sequence). The CDR3 is CACSLTSGRFNTQYF. The CDR3 coding sequence is TGTGCCTGCTCCTTGACTAGCGGGAGATTTAATACGCAGTATTTT.

This clonotype occurred a few times. This chain links TRBV7-3 with TRBJ2-7, with D perhaps given as TRBD1 or TRBD2 (5 bases each). The CDR3 contains 16 residues. CDR1 and CDR2 from the germline V gene are SGHTA and FQGTGA. V was shortened by 1 base and J by 0 bases, with 13 bases between the two germline ends. This CDR3 is CASSLRGTTLSYEQYF. CDR3 nucleotides: TGTGCCAGCAGCTTAAGAGGGACCACCCTCTCCTACGAGCAGTACTTC.

CDR3 nucleotides: TGTGCCAGTTTCAACAGGGACGTAACCGTGAGAGGCTACACCTTC. It yields the protein CASFNRDVTVRGYTF. The chain joins TRBV6-6 to TRBJ1-2; tentatively, D is TRBD1 (6 bases). Germline values: CDR1 MNHNY, CDR2 SVGAGI (reference sequence). There are 15 residues in the CDR3. Trimming left V 9 bases short and J 8 bases short, with 25 bases between.

In this sample, this clonotype turned up a few times. The genes are TRBV5-1 and TRBJ1-2; 7 nucleotides line up with TRBD1. CDR1 and CDR2 (germline): SGHRS, YFSETQ. With 4 bases clipped from V and 1 base from J, the junction kept 19 bases outside the gene matches. This CDR3 region has 19 residues. CDR3 DNA: TGCGCCAGCAGCCACCCCACCGGGACAGAGCAAGGATTTAACTATGGCTACACCTTC. Translating gives CASSHPTGTEQGFNYGYTF.

This clonotype showed up just a few times. The rearrangement uses TRBV7-2 and TRBJ2-1; 8 nucleotides line up with TRBD2. The CDR3 has 15 amino acids. From germline, CDR1 is SGHTA and CDR2 FQGNSA. V lost 1 base to trimming and J lost 7 bases; unmatched junction nucleotides: 6. The CDR3 is CASSLVGASGNEQFF. As DNA, the CDR3 is TGTGCCAGCAGCTTAGTCGGGGCTAGCGGGAATGAGCAGTTCTTC.

The chain couples TRBV7-2 to TRBJ1-1; D is undetermined. Per the germline V gene, CDR1 is SGHTA and CDR2 is FQGNSA. The CDR3 contains 13 residues. V was cut by 4 bases and J by 0 bases, with 6 bases left in between. CDR3 residues: CASSSEMNTEAFF. The CDR3 DNA is TGTGCCAGCAGCTCCGAGATGAACACTGAAGCTTTCTTT.

The chain employs TRBV4-1 and TRBJ2-2; no reliable D call. Germline assignment: CDR1 MGHRA and CDR2 YSYEKL. The V and J ends lost 6 bases and 6 bases respectively, with 20 bases between them. The CDR3 has 16 amino acids. CDR3 coding DNA: TGCGCCAGCAGTCACTCAAGGGTCGAAAAATCCGGGGAGCTGTTTTTT. Its protein is CASSHSRVEKSGELFF.

This clonotype was picked up a small number of times. The CDR3 coding sequence is TGCAGCGTTAGTCCGGCAGATACGCAGTATTTT. Translated: CSVSPADTQYF. V is TRBV29-1 and J is TRBJ2-3; D not resolved. CDR3 length: 11 residues. Germline V gene lookup returns CDR1 SQVTM and CDR2 ANQGSEA. V lost 5 bases to trimming and J lost 4 bases, with 7 bases between them.

This rearrangement joins TRBV7-9 to TRBJ2-7; D is possibly TRBD1 (5 bases). Per germline, CDR1 SEHNR and CDR2 FQNEAQ (reference sequence). The CDR3 totals 14 residues. Trimming stripped 6 bases from V and 0 bases from J, with 12 bases between. Here the CDR3 DNA reads TGTGCCAGCAGGTCCCAGGGTGACTCCTACGAGCAGTACTTC. Its translation is CASRSQGDSYEQYF. The full variable domain, in which reference TRBV7-9 and TRBJ2-7 provide the parts outside the CDR3, is DTGVSQNPRHKITKRGQNVTFRCDPISEHNRLYWYRQTLGQGPEFLTYFQNEAQLEKSRLLSDRFSAERPKGSFSTLEIQRTEQGDSAMYLCASRSQGDSYEQYFGPGTRLTVT.

V is TRBV15 and J is TRBJ1-6, with 7 bases that match TRBD1. The CDR3 has 15 amino acids. V dropped 2 bases and J dropped 3; count of bases not matched to a gene: 1. The germline V gene has CDR1 LNHNV and CDR2 YYDKDF (reference sequence). The CDR3 DNA is TGTGCCACCAGCAGAAGGGACAGCTATAATTCACCCCTCCACTTT. It codes for CATSRRDSYNSPLHF.

The chain has TRBV9 and TRBJ2-2; D gene uncertain. Germline V lookup: CDR1 SGDLS, CDR2 YYNGEE. Trimming removed 0 bases from V and 3 bases from J, with 6 bases in between. The length of the CDR3 is 14 residues. The CDR3 loop reads CASSVAKYTGELFF. The CDR3, as DNA: TGTGCCAGCAGCGTAGCGAAGTACACCGGGGAGCTGTTTTTT. Together with reference TRBV9 and TRBJ2-2, the CDR3 gives the full variable domain: DSGVTQTPKHLITATGQRVTLRCSPRSGDLSVYWYQQSLDQGLQFLIQYYNGEERAKGNILERFSAQQFPDLHSELNLSSLELGDSALYFCASSVAKYTGELFFGEGSRLTVL.

In its sample, this clonotype was seen a few times. The chain uses TRBV5-1 and TRBJ2-3, with D possibly TRBD2 on 5 matching bases. The CDR3 length is 17 residues. Trimming took 0 bases from V and 0 from J, leaving 14 bases between them. Germline CDR1 is SGHRS and CDR2 is YFSETQ. As DNA, the CDR3 is TGCGCCAGCAGCTTGGTTTCAGCGGTTGTTAGCACAGATACGCAGTATTTT. Its translation: CASSLVSAVVSTDTQYF.

In DNA, the CDR3 is TGTGCCAGCAACCTACCGGGTCCAAAGGCGACCCAGTACTTC. Amino acids: CASNLPGPKATQYF. V gene TRBV6-2 or TRBV6-3 combines with J gene TRBJ2-5; no reliable D call. V lost 7 bases and J 7 bases, leaving 19 bases between the germline ends. The CDR3 totals 14 residues. Germline loops: CDR1 MNHEY, CDR2 SVGEGT.

The chain uses TRBV5-1 and TRBJ2-1; possibly TRBD1 or TRBD2 for D (5 bases each). The germline V gene has CDR1 SGHRS and CDR2 YFSETQ. The CDR3 is made up of 12 amino acids. V was trimmed by 3 bases and J by 5 bases, leaving 6 bases between them. Here the CDR3 reads CASSWGHNEQFF. The CDR3, as DNA: TGCGCCAGCAGCTGGGGACACAATGAGCAGTTCTTC. The entire variable domain, with the rest obtained from reference TRBV5-1 and TRBJ2-1, is as follows: KAGVTQTPRYLIKTRGQQVTLSCSPISGHRSVSWYQQTPGQGLQFLFEYFSETQRNKGNFPGRFSGRQFSNSRSEMNVSTLELGDSALYLCASSWGHNEQFFGPGTRLTVL.

The V call is TRBV4-1, the J call TRBJ2-2; D may be TRBD1 or TRBD2 (7 bases each). Germline lookup yields CDR1 MGHRA and CDR2 YSYEKL. The CDR3 has 15 amino acids. V shed 6 bases and J shed 4 bases, with 15 bases lying between them. CDR3 sequence: CASRGGTVGTGELFF. CDR3 bases: TGCGCCAGCAGGGGGGGGACAGTGGGCACCGGGGAGCTGTTTTTT.

The chain is built from TRBV9 and TRBJ2-1; 12 bases map to TRBD2. The CDR3 has 17 amino acids. Germline V gives CDR1 SGDLS, CDR2 YYNGEE. V was pared by 2 bases and J by 1 base, with 4 bases of the junction left unmatched. The CDR3 loop reads CASSVLGLAGSYNEQFF. Here the CDR3 DNA reads TGTGCCAGCAGCGTGCTTGGACTAGCGGGGTCCTACAATGAGCAGTTCTTC. Full variable domain (missing parts from reference TRBV9 and TRBJ2-1): DSGVTQTPKHLITATGQRVTLRCSPRSGDLSVYWYQQSLDQGLQFLIQYYNGEERAKGNILERFSAQQFPDLHSELNLSSLELGDSALYFCASSVLGLAGSYNEQFFGPGTRLTVL.

This clonotype was seen only a few times. The CDR3 reads CSAPRLGADEQFF. CDR3 nucleotides: TGCAGTGCCCCTCGGCTGGGGGCTGATGAGCAGTTCTTC. This chain links TRBV20-1 with TRBJ2-1, with D perhaps TRBD1 (6 bases). With 6 bases removed from V and 8 bases from J, the gap between germline ends came to 17 bases. The CDR3 totals 13 residues. Germline loops: CDR1 DFQATT, CDR2 SNEGSKA (reference sequence).

This sequence joins TRBV5-6 and TRBJ2-5; 16 bases line up with TRBD2. The CDR3 runs to 19 residues. Germline V gene sequence: CDR1 SGHDT, CDR2 YYEEEE. Germline trimming cut 4 bases from V and 5 bases from J; bases unmatched to any gene: 14. The CDR3 coding sequence is TGTGCCAGCAGCGGAGGGACTAGCGGGGGGGCGCCGTTTATGGAGACCCAGTACTTC. Translation: CASSGGTSGGAPFMETQYF.

This rearrangement joins TRBV12-3 or TRBV12-4 to TRBJ2-5; 9 nucleotides match TRBD1. CDR3 length equals 16 residues. J lost 1 base, V lost 5 bases, and 8 bases had no gene match. CDR3 in DNA: TGTGCCAGCAGTCTCCCGGGACAGGGACTCCAAGAGACCCAGTACTTC. It yields the protein CASSLPGQGLQETQYF.

The gene calls are TRBV4-1 and TRBJ1-1; D is perhaps TRBD1 (5 bases). V lost 3 bases and J 2 bases, leaving 10 bases between the germline ends. The CDR3 totals 14 residues. Germline CDR1 is MGHRA and CDR2 is YSYEKL. The CDR3 is CASSHVGDNTEAFF. CDR3 DNA: TGCGCCAGCAGCCATGTAGGGGATAACACTGAAGCTTTCTTT.

The V and J genes are TRBV5-1 and TRBJ2-5; perhaps TRBD1 as D (7 bases). Germline CDR1 is SGHRS and CDR2 is YFSETQ. V gave up 5 bases and J gave up 2 bases, with 13 bases separating them. The CDR3 spans 14 residues. The CDR3 is CASRRGQQQETQYF. For the CDR3, the DNA is TGCGCCAGCAGGCGGGGACAGCAACAAGAGACCCAGTACTTC.